This TCR beta chain came from a study of Ad26.COV2.S vaccination and SARS-CoV-2 variants. Study outcomes and limitations: The study found higher spike-specific TCR breadth in vaccine than placebo recipients. For non-spike TCRs, breadth in vaccine recipients resembled that in placebo recipients.

Sequencing used immunoSEQ multiplex PCR; TCRdb keeps in-frame clones, though not all of them. The table has some 350,000 clones, just over 90% seen once. This clone was seen only once. Its antigen is not known. The clonotype comes from a human donor who had recovered from COVID-19. The starting material was peripheral blood, obtained after recovery from COVID-19.

The CDR3 loop reads CSVEPNYGYTF. CDR3 bases: TGCAGCGTTGAACCTAACTATGGCTACACCTTC. V is TRBV29-1 and J is TRBJ1-2; D uncertain. V was shortened by 2 bases and J by 0 bases, with 1 base between the two germline ends. The V gene's germline CDR1 is SQVTM and CDR2 ANQGSEA. CDR3 size: 11 residues.